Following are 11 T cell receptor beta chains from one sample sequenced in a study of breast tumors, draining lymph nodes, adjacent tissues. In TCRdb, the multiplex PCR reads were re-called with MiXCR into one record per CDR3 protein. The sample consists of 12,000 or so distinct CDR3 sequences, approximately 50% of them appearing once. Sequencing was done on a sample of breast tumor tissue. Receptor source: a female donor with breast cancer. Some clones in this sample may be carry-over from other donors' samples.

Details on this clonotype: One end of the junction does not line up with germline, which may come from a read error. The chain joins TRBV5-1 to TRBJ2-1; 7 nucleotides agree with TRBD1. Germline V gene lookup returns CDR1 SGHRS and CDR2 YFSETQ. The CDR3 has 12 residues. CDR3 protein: CASSLDRVEHFF. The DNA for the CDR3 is TGCGCCAGCAGCCTTGACAGGGTTGAGCACTTCTTC.

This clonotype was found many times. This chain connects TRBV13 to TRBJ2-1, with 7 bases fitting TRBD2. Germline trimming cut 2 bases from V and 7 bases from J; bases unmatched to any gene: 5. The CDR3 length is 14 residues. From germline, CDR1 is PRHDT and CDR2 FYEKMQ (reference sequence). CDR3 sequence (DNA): TGTGCCAGCAGCTTACGGCGGGAGTCAAATGAGCAGTTCTTC. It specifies CASSLRRESNEQFF.

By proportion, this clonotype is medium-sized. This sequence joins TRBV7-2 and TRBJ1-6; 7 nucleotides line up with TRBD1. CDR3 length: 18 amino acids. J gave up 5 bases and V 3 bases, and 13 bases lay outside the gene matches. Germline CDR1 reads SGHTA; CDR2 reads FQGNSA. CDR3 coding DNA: TGTGCCAGCAGCTTTCGGGGCAGGGTGGGACAGCATAATTCACCCCTCCACTTT. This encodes CASSFRGRVGQHNSPLHF.

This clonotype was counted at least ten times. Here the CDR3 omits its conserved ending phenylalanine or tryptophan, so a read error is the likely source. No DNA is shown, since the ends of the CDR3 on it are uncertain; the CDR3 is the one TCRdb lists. CDR3 region: CASSLGLAG. This rearrangement joins TRBV9 to TRBJ2-1; the table's D call TRBD2 went unverified against the DNA. The CDR3 is 9 amino acids in total, end residues counted. In germline, CDR1 is SGDLS, CDR2 YYNGEE.

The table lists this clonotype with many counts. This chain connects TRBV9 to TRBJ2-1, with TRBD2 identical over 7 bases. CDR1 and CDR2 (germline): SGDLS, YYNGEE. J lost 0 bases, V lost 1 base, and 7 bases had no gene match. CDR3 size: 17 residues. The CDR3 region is CASSVSRGGSSYNEQFF. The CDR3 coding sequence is TGTGCCAGCAGCGTATCCCGGGGCGGGAGCTCCTACAATGAGCAGTTCTTC.

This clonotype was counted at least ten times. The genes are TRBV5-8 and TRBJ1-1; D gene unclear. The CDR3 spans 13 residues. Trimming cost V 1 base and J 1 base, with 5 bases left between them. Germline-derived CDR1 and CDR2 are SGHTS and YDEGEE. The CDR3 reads CASSLLTNTEAFF. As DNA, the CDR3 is TGTGCCAGCAGCTTGCTGACGAACACTGAAGCTTTCTTT.

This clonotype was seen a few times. In DNA, the CDR3 is TGTGCCAGCAGCCACCTCCCAAGCGGGGGAGTCCCCTACGAGCAGTACGTC. As protein: CASSHLPSGGVPYEQYV. This chain links TRBV7-2 with TRBJ2-7; 8 positions agree with TRBD2. The CDR3 runs to 17 residues. Germline V lookup: CDR1 SGHTA, CDR2 FQGNSA. Trimming cost V 5 bases and J 2 bases; bases outside gene matches: 14.

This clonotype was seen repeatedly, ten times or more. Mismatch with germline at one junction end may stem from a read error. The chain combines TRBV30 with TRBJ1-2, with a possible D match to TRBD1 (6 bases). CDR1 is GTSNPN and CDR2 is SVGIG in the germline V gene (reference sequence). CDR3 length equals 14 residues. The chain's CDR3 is CARSVLDRRGGYTF. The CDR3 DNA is TGTGCCCGGAGTGTTCTCGACAGGAGAGGCGGCTACACCTTC.

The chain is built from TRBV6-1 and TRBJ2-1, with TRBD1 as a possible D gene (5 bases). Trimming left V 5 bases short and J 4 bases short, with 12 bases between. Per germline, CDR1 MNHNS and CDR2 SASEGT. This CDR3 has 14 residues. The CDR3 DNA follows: TGTGCCAGCAGTTCTATGCAGGGTTACAATGAGCAGTTCTTC. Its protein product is CASSSMQGYNEQFF.

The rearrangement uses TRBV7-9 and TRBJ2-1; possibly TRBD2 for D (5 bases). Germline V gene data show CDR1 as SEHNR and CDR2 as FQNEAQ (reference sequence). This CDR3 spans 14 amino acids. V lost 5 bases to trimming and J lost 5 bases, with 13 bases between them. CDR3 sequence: CASSVLRGNNEQFF. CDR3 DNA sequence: TGTGCCAGCAGCGTCTTACGGGGTAACAATGAGCAGTTCTTC.

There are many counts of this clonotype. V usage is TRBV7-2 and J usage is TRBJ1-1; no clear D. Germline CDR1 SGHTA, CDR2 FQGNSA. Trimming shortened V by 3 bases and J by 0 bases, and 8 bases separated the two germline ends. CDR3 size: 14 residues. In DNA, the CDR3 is TGTGCCAGCAGCTTCAGTCGGTTGAACACTGAAGCTTTCTTT. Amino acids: CASSFSRLNTEAFF.